This T cell receptor (beta chain) was recovered during a study of blood T cell repertoires in COVID-19 (TCRdb year 2020). For the wider study: Samples covering the acute and convalescent phases of COVID-19 were provided by collaborators in the United States, Italy and Spain. The prospective study material was composed of cDNA or gDNA derived from T cells, B-cell-depleted T cells, or PBMCs. The dataset comprised deeply sampled blood TCRbeta repertoires from subjects exposed to, actively infected with, or recovered from COVID-19. The repertoires were made available in a free public database intended to serve as a resource for research on the immune response to SARS-CoV-2. Samples were obtained from the ongoing ImmuneRACE study (first 160 participants) and from approximately 1,200 subjects provided by 6 global collaborators. The sample metadata nearly always contained a de-identified subject ID, COVID-19 status, age in years and sex. Where available, HLA class I and class II types were taken from metadata supplied by the sample provider and were not determined by assay-based typing.

Collaborating institutions collected whole blood in K2EDTA tubes following their own protocols. For TCRbeta analysis, collaborator samples were shipped as frozen whole blood, as isolated PBMCs, or as DNA extracted from either sample type. Paper-wide results and their limitations: The quantity of clinical and demographic metadata differed by source and by participant and was supplied without curation.

A remark on this clone: What this receptor recognizes is not known. Base qualities are missing; no much larger clone stands one base away.

Clipping removes 1 base from V and 5 bases from J, with 4 as the unmatched junction base count. Spanning cysteine to phenylalanine, the CDR3 consists of 14 amino acids. Only the CDR3 DNA is retained, 42 bases long and in frame from the first base. For CDR1 and CDR2, the germline V gene lists KGHSH and LQKENI. The immunoSEQ Assay, a bias-controlled multiplex PCR, was used to amplify TCRbeta CDR3 regions from genomic DNA. Per the authors' processing: Nucleated cell counts per sample were estimated from amplification of reference gene primers within the assay. To quantify the absolute abundance of each unique TCRbeta CDR3 rearrangement, sequence reads were collapsed and filtered. Productive Simpson clonality was computed per sample as the square root of Simpson's diversity index over productive rearrangements. In TCRdb, the immuneACCESS table is reduced to in-frame sequences with V and J assigned. These tables do not hold every clone; where another copy was compared, an unresolved V gene accounts for under half, and the others remain unexplained. V and J calls and clone size are as listed in that table; D and trimming were resolved from the DNA. This sample comprises some 170,000 clones, roughly 82% of them detected only once. Roughly 9% of the sample comes from the top ten.

The clonotype originates from an older woman with acute or convalescent COVID-19. The rearrangement combines TRBV18 with TRBJ2-7, with 8 middle bases fitting TRBD1. The specimen sequenced was peripheral blood. The CDR3 here reads CASSPLSGGNEQYF. The bases read TGTGCCAGCTCACCACTCTCAGGGGGCAACGAGCAGTACTTC.